Each of the 20 T cell receptor beta chains below was sequenced from the same sample in a study of early T cells in non-severe SARS-CoV-2 infection. TCRdb re-derived calls from the 5' RACE reads in MiXCR, one entry per CDR3 protein. Of 70,000 to 85,000 distinct CDR3 sequences in the sample, 9.5% to 15% were seen once. The specimen was whole blood, collected at baseline. The receptors stem from an adult who was a healthcare worker with PCR-confirmed SARS-CoV-2 infection or an uninfected control (not recorded which). The donor label of this sample is uncertain.

The gene calls are TRBV20-1 and TRBJ1-2; tentatively, D is TRBD1 (5 bases). Germline lookup yields CDR1 DFQATT and CDR2 SNEGSKA (reference sequence). The V end was cut by 3 bases, the J end by 5 bases, with 7 bases between. The CDR3 contains 11 residues. The CDR3 loop reads CSASEGYGYTF. The CDR3 bases are TGCAGTGCTAGTGAGGGGTATGGCTACACCTTC.

This sequence joins TRBV7-3 and TRBJ2-1, with D hard to call. The CDR3 consists of 13 residues. Trimming took 5 bases from V and 8 from J, leaving 13 bases between them. In germline, CDR1 is SGHTA, CDR2 FQGTGA. Written as DNA, the CDR3 is TGTGCCAGCAGCCCCCGCCTCCTCGATGAGCAGTTCTTC. Translated: CASSPRLLDEQFF. Together with reference TRBV7-3 and TRBJ2-1, the CDR3 gives the full variable domain: GAGVSQTPSNKVTEKGKYVELRCDPISGHTALYWYRQSLGQGPEFLIYFQGTGAADDSGLPNDRFFAVRPEGSVSTLKIQRTERGDSAVYLCASSPRLLDEQFFGPGTRLTVL.

The table lists this clonotype with many counts. This rearrangement joins TRBV6-6 to TRBJ2-7; 8 bases align to TRBD2. The CDR3 contains 15 residues. Trimming cost V 6 bases and J 0 bases; bases outside gene matches: 7. From germline, CDR1 is MNHNY and CDR2 SVGAGI (reference sequence). The CDR3 region has the DNA TGTGCCAGCAGCCTTGGAACTAGCGGCTCCTACGAGCAGTACTTC. Residues: CASSLGTSGSYEQYF.

In its sample, this clonotype was seen a few times. The chain recombines TRBV13 with TRBJ2-7; no firm D call. Per germline, CDR1 PRHDT and CDR2 FYEKMQ (reference sequence). Trimming pared 0 bases from V and 2 bases from J, leaving 8 bases between. This CDR3 is built from 14 residues. The CDR3 is CASSLGRSPYEQYF. DNA of the CDR3: TGTGCCAGCAGCTTAGGTCGCAGCCCCTACGAGCAGTACTTC.

The chain employs TRBV20-1 and TRBJ1-4, with TRBD1 as a possible D gene (6 bases). CDR1 and CDR2 from the germline V gene are DFQATT and SNEGSKA (reference sequence). There are 13 residues in the CDR3. V was clipped by 3 bases and J by 8 bases, with 13 bases between them. CDR3 coding DNA: TGCAGTGCTAGTCGGGGGGCAGAGGAAAAACTGTTTTTT. Its protein product is CSASRGAEEKLFF.

This clonotype was seen a few times. The V and J genes are TRBV11-2 and TRBJ1-1; D ambiguous. V lost 1 base and J 4 bases, leaving 10 bases between the germline ends. Per the germline V gene, CDR1 is SGHAT and CDR2 is FQNNGV. The CDR3 covers 14 residues. The CDR3 region has the DNA TGTGCCAGCAGCTTAGGGGGAATGAGCACTGAAGCTTTCTTT. Protein sequence: CASSLGGMSTEAFF.

The chain is built from TRBV19 and TRBJ2-4; 10 nucleotides agree with TRBD2. Germline V CDR1 and CDR2: LNHDA, SQIVND (reference sequence). This CDR3 has 14 amino acids. DNA for the CDR3: TGTGAAGAAGCGGGGGGGCTAGCCAAAAACATTCAGTACTTC. Its protein product is CEEAGGLAKNIQYF.

This chain links TRBV20-1 with TRBJ2-4, with no clear D. The CDR3 runs 13 residues. The germline gives CDR1 DFQATT, CDR2 SNEGSKA (reference sequence). V gave up 6 bases and J gave up 7 bases, with 16 bases separating them. CDR3 protein: CSAPASSANIQYF. The CDR3 nucleotides are TGCAGTGCCCCGGCAAGTTCGGCGAACATTCAGTACTTC.

The chain joins TRBV5-5 to TRBJ1-1; unclear D gene. CDR1 SGHKS and CDR2 YYEKEE come from the germline V gene (reference sequence). Trimming shortened V by 0 bases and J by 0 bases, and 12 bases separated the two germline ends. The CDR3 is 16 residues long. DNA for the CDR3: TGTGCCAGCAGCTTGGGTTCCCCAGGCCTGAACACTGAAGCTTTCTTT. It yields the protein CASSLGSPGLNTEAFF. Drawing the rest from reference TRBV5-5 and TRBJ1-1, the complete variable domain is DAGVTQSPTHLIKTRGQQVTLRCSPISGHKSVSWYQQVLGQGPQFIFQYYEKEERGRGNFPDRFSARQFPNYSSELNVNALLLGDSALYLCASSLGSPGLNTEAFFGQGTRLTVV.

CDR3 loop: CSAPKRGGTDTQYF. The CDR3 nucleotides read TGCAGTGCTCCAAAGCGGGGAGGCACAGATACGCAGTATTTT. The rearrangement uses TRBV20-1 and TRBJ2-3, with 7 nucleotides matching TRBD2. The germline CDR1 and CDR2 sequences are DFQATT and SNEGSKA (reference sequence). The CDR3 length is 14 residues. V was pared by 5 bases and J by 1 base, with 6 bases of the junction left unmatched.

This clonotype has ten or more counts. The rearrangement links TRBV6-2 or TRBV6-3 to TRBJ2-5; D gene uncertain. This CDR3 is built from 12 residues. Germline CDR1 is MNHEY and CDR2 is SVGEGT. The V end lost 4 bases, the J end lost 5 bases, and 8 bases lay between the germline ends. DNA of the CDR3: TGTGCCAGCAGTTCCGGAGCGGAGACCCAGTACTTC. Its translation is CASSSGAETQYF.

This clonotype was found a few times. The V and J genes are TRBV4-3 and TRBJ2-1; D is perhaps TRBD2 (6 bases). The V gene lost 2 bases and the J gene lost 8 bases, with 16 bases spanning the gap. The CDR3 is 15 residues long. In germline, CDR1 is LGHNA, CDR2 YSLEER. DNA of the CDR3: TGCGCCAGCAGCCAAATGCGGGGACCACGGGATGAGCAGTTCTTC. Translating gives CASSQMRGPRDEQFF.

The table lists this clonotype with a few counts. The chain couples TRBV5-6 to TRBJ2-1; D is perhaps TRBD1 or TRBD2 (5 bases each). Deletions cut 3 bases from V and 6 bases from J, with 10 bases between. This CDR3 is built from 13 residues. The germline V gene encodes CDR1 SGHDT and CDR2 YYEEEE. DNA for the CDR3: TGTGCCAGCAGCTGGGGTGGGGGCAATGAGCAGTTCTTC. Amino acid sequence: CASSWGGGNEQFF.

The chain recombines TRBV6-5 with TRBJ2-1, with 7 nucleotides matching TRBD2. V was clipped by 4 bases and J by 6 bases; unmatched bases: 6. The CDR3 sequence is 14 residues long. Germline assignment: CDR1 MNHEY and CDR2 SVGAGI. CDR3 in DNA: TGTGCCAGCAGTTTAAACCCGGGGGGCAATGAGCAGTTCTTC. Translating it yields CASSLNPGGNEQFF.

This clonotype was detected many times. This sequence joins TRBV6-2 or TRBV6-3 and TRBJ2-5, with TRBD2 matching 8 bases. CDR3 size: 15 residues. V shed 4 bases, J shed 5 bases, and the junction held 9 bases outside the gene matches. CDR1 MNHEY and CDR2 SVGEGT come from the germline V gene. In nucleotides, the CDR3 is TGTGCCAGCAGTTTTCTCACGGGAGGGCCGGAGACCCAGTACTTC. Encoded protein: CASSFLTGGPETQYF.

The rearrangement uses TRBV9 and TRBJ2-3, with 7 bases lining up with TRBD2. With 0 bases clipped from V and 2 bases from J, the junction kept 3 bases outside the gene matches. The CDR3 has 15 residues. CDR1 and CDR2 from the germline V gene are SGDLS and YYNGEE. The DNA of the CDR3 is TGTGCCAGCAGCGTAGGCGGGGGACCCACAGATACGCAGTATTTT. Its protein product is CASSVGGGPTDTQYF.

This chain connects TRBV11-2 to TRBJ2-6, with 8 bases matching TRBD1. The germline V gene has CDR1 SGHAT and CDR2 FQNNGV. J gave up 15 bases and V 5 bases, and 9 bases lay outside the gene matches. CDR3 size: 13 residues. The CDR3: CASSRSGQGGLTF. The CDR3 DNA is TGTGCCAGCAGCCGCTCTGGACAGGGCGGCCTGACTTTC.

The sample holds a few counts of this clonotype. The chain couples TRBV18 to TRBJ2-4; tentatively, D is TRBD1 or TRBD2 (5 bases each). Germline CDR1 is KGHSH and CDR2 is LQKENI. V was clipped by 3 bases and J by 1 base, with 13 bases between them. The CDR3 totals 16 residues. This chain's CDR3 is CASSPVRDGAKNIQYF. CDR3 DNA: TGTGCCAGCTCACCGGTCAGGGACGGGGCCAAAAACATTCAGTACTTC.

Of note for this clonotype: A much larger clone lies one base from this, so it may be a read error. The J gene is TRBJ2-5, the V gene TRBV7-6, with D uncertain. The CDR3 is 13 residues long. Germline V gene data show CDR1 as SGHVS and CDR2 as FNYEAQ. CDR3 in DNA: TGTACCAGCAGCTATCGACTCCGAGAGACCCAGTACTTC. Residues: CTSSYRLRETQYF.

This chain joins TRBV30 and TRBJ1-2; TRBD1 matches 12 bases. Germline V CDR1 and CDR2: GTSNPN, SVGIG (reference sequence). This CDR3 spans 13 amino acids. Unmatched junction bases numbered 4, after V lost 3 bases and J lost 8 bases. The CDR3 region is CAWSPGQGAGYTF. CDR3 sequence (DNA): TGTGCCTGGAGCCCGGGACAGGGGGCGGGCTACACCTTC.